The 23 T cell receptor beta chains below all came from one sample that was sequenced in a study of T cell repertoires in cytomegalovirus infection. TCRdb processed the reads anew with MiXCR; each CDR3 protein has one entry. Of about 450,000 distinct CDR3 sequences detected, 31% appear once; the ten largest clones hold roughly 13%. The sequenced sample was PBMCs. Every receptor here comes from a human donor in good health (CMV status not recorded). Some clones in this sample may be carry-over from other donors' samples.

The sample holds many counts of this clonotype. The rearrangement uses TRBV7-2 and TRBJ2-2; 10 nucleotides match TRBD1. Germline CDR1 SGHTA, CDR2 FQGNSA. V lost 4 bases to trimming and J lost 4 bases; unmatched junction nucleotides: 6. This CDR3 region has 16 residues. The chain's CDR3 is CASSYSGQGSTGELFF. CDR3 bases: TGTGCCAGCAGCTACTCGGGACAGGGGAGCACCGGGGAGCTGTTTTTT. Using reference TRBV7-2 and TRBJ2-2 for the parts outside the CDR3, the full variable domain is GAGVSQSPSNKVTEKGKDVELRCDPISGHTALYWYRQSLGQGLEFLIYFQGNSAPDKSGLPSDRFSAERTGGSVSTLTIQRTQQEDSAVYLCASSYSGQGSTGELFFGEGSRLTVL.

The rearrangement joins TRBV6-6 to TRBJ2-7, with D perhaps TRBD2 (5 bases). The V gene lost 6 bases and the J gene lost 2 bases, with 17 bases spanning the gap. Germline V gene sequence: CDR1 MNHNY, CDR2 SVGAGI (reference sequence). The CDR3 length is 15 residues. CDR3 nucleotide sequence: TGTGCCAGCAGATCCACCGAGGGAAGAACCTACGAGCAGTACTTC. Translated, it gives CASRSTEGRTYEQYF.

On this clonotype: One end of the junction fails to match germline, which may point to a read error. The V call is TRBV6-6, the J call TRBJ1-2; weak D call: TRBD1 (5 bases). The germline V gene encodes CDR1 MNHNY and CDR2 SVGAGI (reference sequence). This CDR3 is built from 16 residues. The CDR3 here is CARSFSRGRGSGGYTF. CDR3 nucleotide sequence: TGTGCCCGCAGTTTTTCCCGGGGAAGGGGATCCGGGGGCTACACCTTC.

This sequence joins TRBV11-2 and TRBJ2-3, with TRBD2 as a possible D gene (5 bases). Between the trimmed V and J ends, which lost 7 bases and 8 bases, there was a span of 13 bases. The length of the CDR3 is 12 residues. The germline V gene has CDR1 SGHAT and CDR2 FQNNGV. The CDR3 nucleotides read TGTGCCAGCATCTTGACCGGAGGTACGCAGTATTTT. Its translation: CASILTGGTQYF.

This clonotype was found many times. The chain recombines TRBV7-8 with TRBJ1-1; D gene uncertain. Germline CDR1 reads SGHVS; CDR2 reads FQNEAQ. Trimming cost V 6 bases and J 3 bases, with 14 bases left between them. This CDR3 comprises 14 residues. CDR3 DNA sequence: TGTGCCAGCAGTACTGGCGAACTGTACACTGAAGCTTTCTTT. Its protein is CASSTGELYTEAFF.

This clonotype was counted a few times. CDR3 sequence (DNA): TGTGCCAGCAGTTTAAGTAGGGTCGCCGAGCAGTACTTC. It encodes CASSLSRVAEQYF. The chain links TRBV28 to TRBJ2-7; D is unclear. V lost 2 bases and J lost 6, with 11 bases in between. Germline values: CDR1 MDHEN, CDR2 SYDVKM. The CDR3 runs 13 residues.

The chain employs TRBV2 and TRBJ1-1, with 8 positions matching TRBD1. V shed 6 bases, J shed 3 bases, and the junction held 3 bases outside the gene matches. In germline, CDR1 is SNHLY, CDR2 FYNNEI. The CDR3 runs 13 residues. CDR3: CASRTGVDTEAFF. CDR3 in DNA: TGTGCCAGCAGGACAGGGGTTGACACTGAAGCTTTCTTT. Full variable domain (outside the CDR3, taken from reference TRBV2 and TRBJ1-1): EPEVTQTPSHQVTQMGQEVILRCVPISNHLYFYWYRQILGQKVEFLVSFYNNEISEKSEIFDDQFSVERPDGSNFTLKIRSTKLEDSAMYFCASRTGVDTEAFFGQGTRLTVV.

This clonotype was counted between two and nine times. The chain carries TRBV6-2 or TRBV6-3 and TRBJ1-5, with D possibly matching TRBD1 (5 bases). Germline V CDR1 and CDR2: MNHEY, SVGEGT. The germline V and J ends were trimmed by 1 base and 0 bases, with 10 bases remaining between them. The length of the CDR3 is 16 residues. The DNA for the CDR3 is TGTGCCAGCAGTTACTTGGGGGATCTTAGCAATCAGCCCCAGCATTTT. This sequence encodes CASSYLGDLSNQPQHF.

The chain carries TRBV6-2 or TRBV6-3 and TRBJ2-7, with TRBD2 identical over 12 bases. Germline V gene lookup returns CDR1 MNHEY and CDR2 SVGEGT. The CDR3 has 15 amino acids. The V and J ends lost 6 bases and 3 bases, in that order; junction bases with no gene match: 6. CDR3: CASRQGLAGSYEQYF. The CDR3 DNA follows: TGTGCCAGCAGGCAAGGACTAGCGGGGAGCTACGAGCAGTACTTC.

V usage is TRBV5-1 and J usage is TRBJ2-3, with TRBD1 identical over 8 bases. With V trimmed by 3 bases and J by 4 bases, 7 bases remained unmatched. The CDR3 sequence is 15 residues long. CDR1 and CDR2 from the germline V gene are SGHRS and YFSETQ. The CDR3 DNA sequence: TGCGCCAGCAGCTACCCCCAACAGGGGGCAGATACGCAGTATTTT. Residues: CASSYPQQGADTQYF.

This clonotype was counted once. This is likely a read error, given that the CDR3 carries no conserved phenylalanine or tryptophan at its end. The DNA is left out, because the CDR3 cannot be placed on it with certainty; the CDR3 is given as TCRdb lists it. The gene calls are TRBV7-3 and TRBJ1-5. The length of the CDR3 is 9 amino acids, counting both ends. The germline CDR1 and CDR2 sequences are SGHTA and FQGTGA. CDR3 amino acids: CDGNQPQQL.

This chain uses TRBV4-3 with TRBJ1-3; D may be TRBD1 (5 bases). Germline loops: CDR1 LGHNA, CDR2 YSLEER. There are 17 residues in the CDR3. Between the trimmed V and J ends, which lost 1 base and 0 bases, there was a span of 13 bases. DNA of the CDR3: TGCGCCAGCAGCCAAGGGGCAGGGCCTTTCTCTGGAAACACCATATATTTT. Amino acid sequence: CASSQGAGPFSGNTIYF.

The V call is TRBV5-6, the J call TRBJ1-1, with 10 bases lining up with TRBD1. J gave up 8 bases and V 4 bases, and 8 bases lay outside the gene matches. Germline V gene sequence: CDR1 SGHDT, CDR2 YYEEEE. CDR3 size: 14 residues. CDR3 sequence (DNA): TGTGCCAGCAGCCCCACCGGGACAGGGGAGGAAGCTTTCTTT. Its protein is CASSPTGTGEEAFF.

The rearrangement links TRBV11-2 to TRBJ2-3; the match to TRBD1 covers 10 bases. Germline V lookup: CDR1 SGHAT, CDR2 FQNNGV. With 2 bases clipped from V and 0 bases from J, the junction kept 11 bases outside the gene matches. The CDR3 consists of 19 residues. CDR3 sequence reads: CASSLRTRRTGGSTDTQYF. CDR3 DNA sequence: TGTGCCAGCAGCTTACGGACCCGGAGGACAGGGGGTAGCACAGATACGCAGTATTTT.

The gene calls are TRBV6-1 and TRBJ1-2, with 7 bases fitting TRBD1. The CDR3 length is 13 residues. V lost 3 bases and J lost 4; bases outside the gene matches: 2. The germline V gene has CDR1 MNHNS and CDR2 SASEGT. CDR3 sequence (DNA): TGTGCCAGCAGTGAGACAGGGACCTATGGCTACACCTTC. Amino acids: CASSETGTYGYTF.

This clonotype has more than one count but fewer than ten. J is TRBJ2-2 and V is TRBV14; TRBD1 agrees at 11 bases. The trim removed 4 bases at V and 6 bases at J, leaving 7 bases unmatched. The germline CDR1 and CDR2 sequences are SGHDN and FVKESK. This CDR3 contains 16 residues. The CDR3, as DNA: TGTGCCAGCAGCCCCGGAAGGACAGGGGGCCCCGGGGAGCTGTTTTTT. Its translation: CASSPGRTGGPGELFF. The whole variable domain, remainder taken from reference TRBV14 and TRBJ2-2, is EAGVTQFPSHSVIEKGQTVTLRCDPISGHDNLYWYRRVMGKEIKFLLHFVKESKQDESGMPNNRFLAERTGGTYSTLKVQPAELEDSGVYFCASSPGRTGGPGELFFGEGSRLTVL.

This clonotype was recorded at least ten times. The chain combines TRBV7-2 with TRBJ1-3; a possible D gene is TRBD1 (5 bases). Trimming took 5 bases from V and 0 from J, leaving 11 bases between them. The CDR3 has 15 residues. Looked up from germline, CDR1 is SGHTA and CDR2 is FQGNSA. DNA of the CDR3: TGTGCCAGCAGCCCCCAGGGAGACTCTGGAAACACCATATATTTT. Protein product: CASSPQGDSGNTIYF.

Remarks on this clonotype: This is likely a read error, given that the CDR3 carries no conserved phenylalanine or tryptophan at its end. The rearrangement uses TRBV6-5 and TRBJ1-5; TRBD1 matches 8 bases. The CDR3 consists of 18 residues. Trimming removed 5 bases from V and 0 bases from J; junction bases left unmatched: 12. CDR1 MNHEY and CDR2 SVGAGI come from the germline V gene. CDR3: CASSHIRTGGYSNQPQHS. The CDR3 DNA follows: TGTGCCAGCAGTCATATACGTACAGGGGGTTATAGCAATCAGCCCCAGCATTCT.

The chain employs TRBV6-8 and TRBJ2-7; TRBD2 matches 7 bases. Looked up from germline, CDR1 is MNHGY and CDR2 is SAAAGT. V trimming: 8 bases; J trimming: 3 bases; junction bases outside the gene matches: 7. The CDR3 spans 13 residues. In nucleotides, the CDR3 is TGTGCCAGCCGTAACGGGGGGTTCTACGAGCAGTACTTC. Translated: CASRNGGFYEQYF.

This clonotype was observed a handful of times. The chain recombines TRBV5-8 with TRBJ2-1; D may be TRBD2 (7 bases). The CDR3 runs to 15 residues. Germline values: CDR1 SGHTS, CDR2 YDEGEE. V lost 6 bases and J 2 bases, leaving 15 bases between the germline ends. The CDR3 spells CASTVGRGAYNEQFF. CDR3 bases: TGTGCCAGCACCGTGGGGAGGGGGGCCTACAATGAGCAGTTCTTC.

V is TRBV6-8 and J is TRBJ2-7; maybe TRBD2 (7 bases). V was trimmed by 6 bases and J by 2 bases, leaving 20 bases between them. Germline values: CDR1 MNHGY, CDR2 SAAAGT. CDR3 size: 16 residues. CDR3 protein: CASSLKGGGPTYEQYF. CDR3 nucleotide sequence: TGTGCCAGCAGCCTCAAGGGGGGGGGTCCCACCTACGAGCAGTACTTC.

The rearrangement joins TRBV7-4 to TRBJ1-1; possibly TRBD1 for D (6 bases). CDR1 is SGHVT and CDR2 is SQSDAQ in the germline V gene. Trimming pared 6 bases from V and 2 bases from J, leaving 16 bases between. The CDR3 has 15 residues. As DNA, the CDR3 is TGTGCCAGCAGTGGATTACAGGGTCTCAACACTGAAGCTTTCTTT. This sequence encodes CASSGLQGLNTEAFF.

This clonotype occurred a few times. The chain is built from TRBV12-3 or TRBV12-4 and TRBJ2-1; TRBD2 aligns across 7 bases. The CDR3 length is 15 residues. The ends lost 3 bases at V and 7 bases at J; junction bases unmatched: 9. The CDR3 coding sequence is TGTGCCAGCAGTTTCTGGGGGGGAGGTGTAAATGAGCAGTTCTTC. Amino acids: CASSFWGGGVNEQFF.